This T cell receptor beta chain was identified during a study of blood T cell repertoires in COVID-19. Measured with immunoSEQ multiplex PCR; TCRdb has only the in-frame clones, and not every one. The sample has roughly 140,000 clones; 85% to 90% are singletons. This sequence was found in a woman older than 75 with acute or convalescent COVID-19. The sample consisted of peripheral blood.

The CDR3 is CASRTGTTVYGYTF. The CDR3 nucleotides read TGTGCCAGCAGAACCGGGACTACCGTCTATGGCTACACCTTC. The rearrangement joins TRBV6-5 to TRBJ1-2; maybe TRBD1 (5 bases). V was cut by 6 bases and J by 4 bases, with 15 bases left in between. CDR3 length: 14 amino acids. The germline gives CDR1 MNHEY, CDR2 SVGAGI.